This T cell receptor beta chain was captured by sequencing in a study of beta chain features in type 1 diabetes. Study-wide background: Age, gender and cell yields were similar between patients and healthy donors. Findings and caveats of the study: Whether HLA type influences TCRB rearrangement remained unresolved here. Shortening of TCRB CDR3s, moderate but significant, appeared in all four CD4+ subsets of Type 1 diabetes patients.

Germline V gene lookup returns CDR1 SGHTA and CDR2 FQGNSA. The CDR3 contains 13 residues. Trimming took off 1 base at V and 4 bases at J, with 8 bases between the two ends. The investigators reverse transcribed all of the isolated RNA, so they sequenced expressed TCRB transcripts. Approximately 4 million reads was the average for naive, central memory and regulatory T cell samples. Clones were read by immunoSEQ multiplex PCR, and TCRdb kept only the in-frame ones, dropping some. The data show some 150,000 clones, 11% seen once. Note on this clone: The antigen is not known.

Sequencing was carried out using central memory CD4+ T cells from blood. This rearrangement joins TRBV7-2 to TRBJ2-7; D possibly corresponds to TRBD1 (6 bases). This receptor was identified in a man younger than 35 in good health. This chain's CDR3 is CASSLEQGYEQYF. CDR3 sequence (DNA): TGTGCCAGCAGCTTAGAGCAGGGGTACGAGCAGTACTTC.